This record looks at one T cell receptor beta chain sequence and its context. These data are taken from a study of blood T cells in healthy people across ages. CDR3 size: 14 residues. V was cut by 1 base and J by 7 bases, with 10 bases left in between. CDR1 is MDHEN and CDR2 is SYDVKM in the germline V gene. A second PCR, run for 7 to 11 cycles, used a sample-barcoded 5' primer plus a J-beta primer mix. TCRdb re-called the 5' RACE reads with MiXCR, one entry per CDR3 protein. This sample has about 900,000 distinct CDR3 sequences, with about 48% found just once. The gene calls are TRBV28 and TRBJ1-4; D may be TRBD1 (6 bases). The sequenced material came from blood. The source of this sequence is a man aged 30 to 39 in good health. In DNA, the CDR3 is TGTGCCAGCAGTTTATTGCAGGGGTTTGAAAAACTGTTTTTT. Encoded protein: CASSLLQGFEKLFF.